These 11 T cell receptor beta chains were all obtained from the same sample, sequenced in a study of blood T cell repertoires in COVID-19 (dated by TCRdb to 2018 to 2020). Library preparation employed the immunoSEQ multiplex PCR assay. What TCRdb holds here is the immuneACCESS table cut down to in-frame rearrangements. Part of the clones is not present; checked against another copy, under half of the missing clones reflect an unresolved V gene, and the others are unexplained. This sample lists under 350,000 clones; around 85% were detected once. Together, the top ten hold roughly 4.2% of the sample. The sample comprised PBMCs or T cells enriched from blood (not recorded which). Receptors originate from a woman between 35 and 50 years old with acute COVID-19.

This clone was detected once. The chain is built from TRBV7-3 and TRBJ2-3, with D possibly being TRBD2 (6 bases). The CDR3 covers 16 residues. V was clipped by 2 bases and J by 2 bases, with 14 bases between them. CDR1 and CDR2 from the germline V gene are SGHTA and FQGTGA. CDR3 amino acids: CASSLVRDSYTDTQYF. The CDR3 DNA sequence: TGTGCCAGCAGCTTAGTTCGGGACTCCTACACAGATACGCAGTATTTT.

CDR3: CAISGTGALNTEAFF. The CDR3 DNA sequence: TGTGCCATCAGCGGAACAGGGGCACTGAACACTGAAGCTTTCTTT. The chain recombines TRBV10-3 with TRBJ1-1, with 7 bases lining up with TRBD1. This CDR3 has 15 amino acids. With 6 bases clipped from V and 0 bases from J, the junction kept 7 bases outside the gene matches. Germline CDR1 reads ENHRY; CDR2 reads SYGVKD.

The chain couples TRBV15 to TRBJ1-2, with TRBD1 identical over 8 bases. The CDR3 extends over 17 amino acids. Germline assignment: CDR1 LNHNV and CDR2 YYDKDF (reference sequence). V lost 0 bases to trimming and J lost 7 bases; unmatched junction nucleotides: 13. The CDR3 spells CATSREADPDRVRGYTF. The CDR3 DNA reads TGTGCCACCAGCAGAGAAGCCGACCCGGACAGGGTGCGTGGCTACACCTTC.

The chain's CDR3 is CASSPNSRGMNTEAFF. In DNA, the CDR3 is TGTGCCAGCAGCCCCAATTCGAGAGGGATGAACACTGAAGCTTTCTTT. The rearrangement uses TRBV11-2 and TRBJ1-1; D unresolved. V dropped 5 bases and J dropped 0 bases, with 16 bases sitting between them. There are 16 residues in the CDR3. Germline assignment: CDR1 SGHAT and CDR2 FQNNGV.

The chain links TRBV4-3 to TRBJ2-6, with TRBD2 as a possible D gene (6 bases). CDR3 length: 20 residues. Looked up from germline, CDR1 is LGHNA and CDR2 is YSLEER. Trimming left V 4 bases short and J 0 bases short, with 22 bases between. CDR3 sequence reads: CASSLFLGGAGISGANVLTF. CDR3 in DNA: TGCGCCAGCAGCCTTTTTCTCGGGGGAGCGGGCATCTCTGGGGCCAACGTCCTGACTTTC.

The chain recombines TRBV14 with TRBJ1-2; 7 nucleotides agree with TRBD1. The CDR3 covers 14 residues. Losses at the gene ends were 3 bases for V and 5 bases for J; bases not matched to a gene: 6. The germline V gene has CDR1 SGHDN and CDR2 FVKESK. The DNA of the CDR3 is TGTGCCAGCAGCCAGTTCACACAGGGGTATGGCTACACCTTC. This sequence encodes CASSQFTQGYGYTF.

The chain links TRBV11-2 to TRBJ2-3, with 7 nucleotides matching TRBD2. The CDR3 totals 14 residues. In germline, CDR1 is SGHAT, CDR2 FQNNGV. Trimming cost V 2 bases and J 4 bases; bases outside gene matches: 3. CDR3 coding DNA: TGTGCCAGCAGCTTAAGTGGGAGGGCAGATACGCAGTATTTT. Encoded protein: CASSLSGRADTQYF.

This sequence joins TRBV20-1 and TRBJ2-1, with TRBD2 matching 13 bases. V gave up 3 bases and J gave up 9 bases; unmatched junction bases: 11. This CDR3 has 16 amino acids. Germline CDR1 and CDR2: DFQATT and SNEGSKA (reference sequence). The CDR3 reads CSASSLAGGPSGEQFF. The CDR3, as DNA: TGCAGTGCTAGTTCACTAGCGGGAGGGCCATCGGGTGAGCAGTTCTTC.

V usage is TRBV16 and J usage is TRBJ1-4; D call uncertain. CDR1 KGHSY and CDR2 FQNENV come from the germline V gene. The V end lost 4 bases, the J end lost 8 bases, and 17 bases lay between the germline ends. CDR3 length: 15 amino acids. The CDR3 loop reads CASSRSLLPQEKLFF. The CDR3 DNA reads as TGTGCCAGCAGCCGCTCCCTTCTCCCCCAGGAAAAACTGTTTTTT.

The rearrangement uses TRBV19 and TRBJ2-2, with a possible D match to TRBD1 (6 bases). V was pared by 3 bases and J by 1 base, with 12 bases between. The CDR3 is 16 residues long. The germline V gene has CDR1 LNHDA and CDR2 SQIVND (reference sequence). This chain's CDR3 is CASSIGGTLNTGELFF. The CDR3 DNA sequence: TGTGCCAGTAGTATTGGGGGCACTCTGAACACCGGGGAGCTGTTTTTT.

This clone has a handful of counts. V is TRBV24-1 and J is TRBJ2-1, with 10 bases matching TRBD2. This CDR3 is built from 14 residues. Trimming took 4 bases from V and 5 from J; bases not matched to a gene: 1. The germline V gene has CDR1 KGHDR and CDR2 SFDVKD. The CDR3 spells CATSDGLADNEQFF. The CDR3 DNA is TGTGCCACCAGTGACGGACTAGCGGACAATGAGCAGTTCTTC.